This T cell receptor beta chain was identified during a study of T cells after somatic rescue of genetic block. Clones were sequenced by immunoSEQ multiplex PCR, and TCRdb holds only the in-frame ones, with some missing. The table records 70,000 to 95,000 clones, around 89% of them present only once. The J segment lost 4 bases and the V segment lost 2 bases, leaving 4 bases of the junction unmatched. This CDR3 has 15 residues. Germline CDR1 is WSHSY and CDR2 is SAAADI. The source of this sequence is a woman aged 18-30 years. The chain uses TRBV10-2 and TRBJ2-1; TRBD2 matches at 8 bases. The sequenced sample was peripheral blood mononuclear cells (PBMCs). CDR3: CASSEGRGRYNEQFF. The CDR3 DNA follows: TGCGCCAGCAGTGAGGGGCGCGGGAGGTACAATGAGCAGTTCTTC.